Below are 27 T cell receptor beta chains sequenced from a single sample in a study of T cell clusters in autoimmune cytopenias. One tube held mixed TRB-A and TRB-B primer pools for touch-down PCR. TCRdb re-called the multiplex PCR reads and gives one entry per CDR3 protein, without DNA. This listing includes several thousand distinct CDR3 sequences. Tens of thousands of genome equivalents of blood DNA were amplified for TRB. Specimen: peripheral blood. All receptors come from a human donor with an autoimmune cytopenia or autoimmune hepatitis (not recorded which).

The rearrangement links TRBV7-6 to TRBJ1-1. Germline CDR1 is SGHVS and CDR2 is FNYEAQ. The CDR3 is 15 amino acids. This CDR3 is CASSLAGTPGTKAFF.

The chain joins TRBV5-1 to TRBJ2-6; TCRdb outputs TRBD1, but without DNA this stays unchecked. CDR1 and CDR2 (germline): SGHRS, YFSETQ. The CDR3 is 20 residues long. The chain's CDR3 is CASSRLRSGTGDSGANVLTF.

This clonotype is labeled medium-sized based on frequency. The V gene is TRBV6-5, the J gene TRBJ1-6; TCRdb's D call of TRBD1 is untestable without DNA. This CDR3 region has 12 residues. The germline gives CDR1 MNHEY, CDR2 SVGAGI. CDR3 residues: CASSYDRAALHF.

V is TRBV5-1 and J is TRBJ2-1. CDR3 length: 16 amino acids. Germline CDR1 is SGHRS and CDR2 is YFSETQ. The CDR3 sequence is CASSLAGLAGAREQFF.

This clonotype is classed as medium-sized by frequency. CDR3 sequence reads: CASSYGDPNSGANVLTF. This chain connects TRBV6-5 to TRBJ2-6. Germline lookup yields CDR1 MNHEY and CDR2 SVGAGI. This CDR3 comprises 17 residues.

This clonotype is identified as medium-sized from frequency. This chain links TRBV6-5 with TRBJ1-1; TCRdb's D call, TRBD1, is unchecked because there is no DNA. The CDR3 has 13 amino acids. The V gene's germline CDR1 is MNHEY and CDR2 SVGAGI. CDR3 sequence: CASRATGNTEAFF.

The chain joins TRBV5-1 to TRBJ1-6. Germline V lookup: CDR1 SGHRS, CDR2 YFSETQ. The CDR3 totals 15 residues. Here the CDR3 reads CASSFSSSYNSPLHF.

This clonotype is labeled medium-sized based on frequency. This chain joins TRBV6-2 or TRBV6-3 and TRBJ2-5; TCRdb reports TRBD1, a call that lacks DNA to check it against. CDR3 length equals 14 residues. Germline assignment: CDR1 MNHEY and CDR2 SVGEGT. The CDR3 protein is CASSYGAGSETQYF.

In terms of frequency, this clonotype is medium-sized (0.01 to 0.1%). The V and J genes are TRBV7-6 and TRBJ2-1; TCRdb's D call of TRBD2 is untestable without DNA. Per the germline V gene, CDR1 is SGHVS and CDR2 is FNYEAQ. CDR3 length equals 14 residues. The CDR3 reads CASSFEGAYNEQFF.

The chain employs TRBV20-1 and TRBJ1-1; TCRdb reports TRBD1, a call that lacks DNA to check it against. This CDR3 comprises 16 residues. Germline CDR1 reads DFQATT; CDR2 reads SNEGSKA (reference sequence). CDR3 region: CSARVLLRTVNTEAFF.

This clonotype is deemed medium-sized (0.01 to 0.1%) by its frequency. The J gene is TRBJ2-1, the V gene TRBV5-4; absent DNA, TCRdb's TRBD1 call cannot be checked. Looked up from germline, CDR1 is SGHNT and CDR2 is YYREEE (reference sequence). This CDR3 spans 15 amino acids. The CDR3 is CASSLGGDEGNEQFF.

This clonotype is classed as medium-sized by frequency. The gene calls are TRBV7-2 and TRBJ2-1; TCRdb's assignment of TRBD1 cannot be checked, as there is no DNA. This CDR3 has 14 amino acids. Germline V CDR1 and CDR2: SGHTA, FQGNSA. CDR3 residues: CASSDSGGAGEQFF.

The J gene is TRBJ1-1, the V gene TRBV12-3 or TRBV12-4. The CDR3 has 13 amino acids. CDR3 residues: CASNLAGGLEAFF.

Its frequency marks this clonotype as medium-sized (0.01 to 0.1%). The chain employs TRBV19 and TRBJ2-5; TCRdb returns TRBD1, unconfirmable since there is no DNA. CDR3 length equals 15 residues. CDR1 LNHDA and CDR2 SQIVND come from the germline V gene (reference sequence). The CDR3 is CASSKTTGGEETQYF.

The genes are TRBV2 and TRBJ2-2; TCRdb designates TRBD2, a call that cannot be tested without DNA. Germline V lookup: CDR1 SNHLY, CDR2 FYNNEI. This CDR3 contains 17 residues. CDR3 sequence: CASTTGLAGGGTGELFF.

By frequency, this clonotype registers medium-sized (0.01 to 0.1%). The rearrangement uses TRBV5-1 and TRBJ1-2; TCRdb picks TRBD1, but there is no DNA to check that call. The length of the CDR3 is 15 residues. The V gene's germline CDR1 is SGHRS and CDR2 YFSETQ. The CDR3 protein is CASSTDSSGNYGYTF. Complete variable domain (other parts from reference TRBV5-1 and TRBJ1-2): KAGVTQTPRYLIKTRGQQVTLSCSPISGHRSVSWYQQTPGQGLQFLFEYFSETQRNKGNFPGRFSGRQFSNSRSEMNVSTLELGDSALYLCASSTDSSGNYGYTFGSGTRLTVV.

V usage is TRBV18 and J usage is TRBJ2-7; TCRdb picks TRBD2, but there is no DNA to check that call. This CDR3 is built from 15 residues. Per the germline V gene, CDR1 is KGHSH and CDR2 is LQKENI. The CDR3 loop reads CASSPRRTSAYEQYF.

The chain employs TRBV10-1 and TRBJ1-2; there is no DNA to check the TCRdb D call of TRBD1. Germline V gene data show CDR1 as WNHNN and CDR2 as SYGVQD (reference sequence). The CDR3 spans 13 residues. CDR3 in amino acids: CASSEAGSYGYTF.

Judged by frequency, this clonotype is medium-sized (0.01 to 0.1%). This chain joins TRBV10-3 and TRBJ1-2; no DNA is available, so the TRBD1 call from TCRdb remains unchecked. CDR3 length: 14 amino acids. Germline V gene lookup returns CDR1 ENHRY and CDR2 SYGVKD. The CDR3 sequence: CAISDVGQGDGYTF.

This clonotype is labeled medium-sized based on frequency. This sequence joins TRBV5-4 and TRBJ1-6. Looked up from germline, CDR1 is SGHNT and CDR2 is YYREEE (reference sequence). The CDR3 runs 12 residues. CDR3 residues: CASSLRDSPLHF.

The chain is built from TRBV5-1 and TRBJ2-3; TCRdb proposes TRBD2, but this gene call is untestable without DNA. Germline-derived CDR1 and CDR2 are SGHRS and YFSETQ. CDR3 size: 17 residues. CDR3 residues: CASSRRTSGGATDTQYF.

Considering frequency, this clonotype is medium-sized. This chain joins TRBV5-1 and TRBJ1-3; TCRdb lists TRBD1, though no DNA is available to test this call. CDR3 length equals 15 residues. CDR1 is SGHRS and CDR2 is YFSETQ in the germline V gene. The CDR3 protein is CASSWTGVSGNTIYF.

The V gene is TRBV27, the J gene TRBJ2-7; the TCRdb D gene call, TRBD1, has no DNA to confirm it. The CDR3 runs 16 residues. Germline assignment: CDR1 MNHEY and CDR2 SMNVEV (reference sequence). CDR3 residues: CASSSLGQGASHEQYF.

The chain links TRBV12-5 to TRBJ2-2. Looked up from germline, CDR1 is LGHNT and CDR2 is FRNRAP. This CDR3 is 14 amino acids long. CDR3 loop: CASGFLSYTGELFF.

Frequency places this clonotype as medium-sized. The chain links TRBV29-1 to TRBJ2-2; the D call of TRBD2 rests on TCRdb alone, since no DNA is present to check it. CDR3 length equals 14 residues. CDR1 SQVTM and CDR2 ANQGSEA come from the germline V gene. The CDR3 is CSGGLAGPTGELFF.

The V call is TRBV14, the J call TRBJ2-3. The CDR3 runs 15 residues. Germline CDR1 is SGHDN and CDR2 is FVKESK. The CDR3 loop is CASSKMVSSTDTQYF.

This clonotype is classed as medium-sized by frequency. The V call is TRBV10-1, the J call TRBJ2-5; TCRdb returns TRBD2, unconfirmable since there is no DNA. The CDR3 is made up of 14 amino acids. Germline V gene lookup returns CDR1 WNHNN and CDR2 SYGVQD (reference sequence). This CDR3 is CASSSGTNSETQYF.